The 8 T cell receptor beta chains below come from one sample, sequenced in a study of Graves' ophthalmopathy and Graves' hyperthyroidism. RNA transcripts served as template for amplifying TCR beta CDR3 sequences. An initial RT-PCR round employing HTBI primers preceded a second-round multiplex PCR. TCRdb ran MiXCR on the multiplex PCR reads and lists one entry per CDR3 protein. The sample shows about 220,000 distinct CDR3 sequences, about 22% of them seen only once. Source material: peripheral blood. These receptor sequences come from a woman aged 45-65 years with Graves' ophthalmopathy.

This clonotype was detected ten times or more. CDR3 nucleotide sequence: TGTGCCAGCAGCTTAACCTGGTTTGACTTGATCCTCTACGAGCAGTACTTC. It yields the protein CASSLTWFDLILYEQYF. The gene calls are TRBV7-3 and TRBJ2-7, with unresolved D. CDR1 is SGHTA, CDR2 FQGTGA, per germline. Trimming pared 0 bases from V and 3 bases from J, leaving 18 bases between. The CDR3 is made up of 17 amino acids.

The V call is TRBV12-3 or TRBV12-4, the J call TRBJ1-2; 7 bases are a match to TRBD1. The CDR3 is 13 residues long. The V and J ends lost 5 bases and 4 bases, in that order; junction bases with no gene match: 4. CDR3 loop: CASSRGQSYGYTF. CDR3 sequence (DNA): TGTGCCAGCAGTCGGGGACAGAGCTATGGCTACACCTTC.

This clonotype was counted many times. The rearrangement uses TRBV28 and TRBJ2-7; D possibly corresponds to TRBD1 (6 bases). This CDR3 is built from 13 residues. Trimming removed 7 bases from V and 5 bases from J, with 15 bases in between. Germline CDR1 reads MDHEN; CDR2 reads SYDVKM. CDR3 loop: CASISPGQNEQYF. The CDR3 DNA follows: TGTGCCAGCATCAGTCCCGGACAGAACGAGCAGTACTTC. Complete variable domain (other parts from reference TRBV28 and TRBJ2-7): DVKVTQSSRYLVKRTGEKVFLECVQDMDHENMFWYRQDPGLGLRLIYFSYDVKMKEKGDIPEGYSVSREKKERFSLILESASTNQTSMYLCASISPGQNEQYFGPGTRLTVT.

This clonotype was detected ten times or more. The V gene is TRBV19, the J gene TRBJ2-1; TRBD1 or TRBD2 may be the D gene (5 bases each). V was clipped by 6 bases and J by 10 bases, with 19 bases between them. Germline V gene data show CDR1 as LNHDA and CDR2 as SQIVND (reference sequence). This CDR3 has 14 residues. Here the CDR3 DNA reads TGTGCCAGTAGGCGCCGGGACCCCGGTCAAGAGCAGTTCTTC. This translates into CASRRRDPGQEQFF.

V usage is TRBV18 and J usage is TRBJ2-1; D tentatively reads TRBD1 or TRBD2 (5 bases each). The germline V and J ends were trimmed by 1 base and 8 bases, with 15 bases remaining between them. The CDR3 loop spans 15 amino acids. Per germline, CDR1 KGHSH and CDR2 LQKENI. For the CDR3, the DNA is TGTGCCAGCTCACCACAGGACGCGGTGGGGGATGAGCAGTTCTTC. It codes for CASSPQDAVGDEQFF.

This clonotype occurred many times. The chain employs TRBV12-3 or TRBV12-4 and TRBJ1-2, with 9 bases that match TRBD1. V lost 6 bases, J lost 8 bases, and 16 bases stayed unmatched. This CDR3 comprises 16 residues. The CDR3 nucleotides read TGTGCCAGCAGACAGACACCGGGGACAGGGATGGACGGCTACACCTTC. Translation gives CASRQTPGTGMDGYTF.

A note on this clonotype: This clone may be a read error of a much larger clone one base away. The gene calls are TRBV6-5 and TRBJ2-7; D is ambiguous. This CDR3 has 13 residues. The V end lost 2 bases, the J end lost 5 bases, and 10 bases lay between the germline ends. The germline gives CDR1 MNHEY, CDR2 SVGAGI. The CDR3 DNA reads TGTGCCAGCAGTTACAATATCGCCGACGAGCAGTACTTC. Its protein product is CASSYNIADEQYF.

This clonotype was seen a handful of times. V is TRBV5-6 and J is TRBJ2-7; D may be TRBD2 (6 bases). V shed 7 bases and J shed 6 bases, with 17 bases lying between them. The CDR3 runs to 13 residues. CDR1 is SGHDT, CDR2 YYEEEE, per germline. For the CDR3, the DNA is TGTGCCAGCGGGAAGCGGGCCCCTCCCGAGCAGTACTTC. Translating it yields CASGKRAPPEQYF.